This T cell receptor beta chain was observed in a study of blood T cell repertoires in COVID-19. At the level of the study: Material from acute and convalescent COVID-19 was sourced from the United States, Italy and Spain. The cDNA or gDNA used as material had been derived from T cells, B-cell-depleted T cells, or PBMCs.

Germline V lookup: CDR1 SGHNT, CDR2 YYREEE (reference sequence). V lost 1 base to trimming and J lost 6 bases; unmatched junction nucleotides: 8. The CDR3 is 15 amino acids. Methods used by the authors: The authors estimated nucleated cell counts from reference gene primer amplification. The method was immunoSEQ multiplex PCR; TCRdb's version includes in-frame clones alone and lacks a portion of them. V and J calls and clone size are given by that table; D and trimming were obtained from the DNA. The profile shows 35,000 to 45,000 clones, 85% of them singletons. The origin of this receptor is a man aged 50 to 59 with active COVID-19. Source material: peripheral blood. The chain joins TRBV5-4 to TRBJ2-7, with 9 bases identical to TRBD2. The CDR3 coding sequence is TGTGCCAGCAGCTTGATGGGACTAGCTCCATCCGAGCAGTACTTC. It codes for CASSLMGLAPSEQYF.